The 16 T cell receptor beta chains below were found in one sample sequenced in a study of blood T cell repertoires in COVID-19. Libraries were prepared by immunoSEQ multiplex PCR; TCRdb keeps only in-frame clonotypes and omits some of them. This table has approximately 240,000 clones, 80% to 90% appearing once. Material: PBMCs or T cells enriched from blood (not recorded which). These receptor sequences come from a young woman in a cohort exposed to, infected with or recovered from COVID-19 (not recorded which).

This chain connects TRBV21-1 to TRBJ2-1; the listed D gene, TRBD1, was not tested against the DNA. TRBV21-1 is shown as a pseudogene. This CDR3 spans 18 amino acids. The CDR3 region is CASSSRPDTDGWYYEQFF. CDR3 DNA sequence: TGTGCCAGCAGCTCCCGTCCGGACACGGACGGTTGGTATTATGAGCAGTTCTTC.

The chain recombines TRBV5-1 with TRBJ1-3; D not certain. Germline assignment: CDR1 SGHRS and CDR2 YFSETQ. The V and J ends lost 3 bases and 8 bases respectively, with 15 bases between them. The CDR3 runs to 14 residues. CDR3 amino acids: CASSSGELVDTIYF. CDR3 sequence (DNA): TGCGCCAGCAGCTCTGGAGAGCTGGTAGACACCATATATTTT.

This chain connects TRBV7-9 to TRBJ2-1; D call uncertain. Germline loops: CDR1 SEHNR, CDR2 FQNEAQ (reference sequence). There are 14 residues in the CDR3. V was clipped by 4 bases and J by 10 bases, with 17 bases between them. CDR3 protein: CASSSPGSLREQFF. Here the CDR3 DNA reads TGTGCCAGCAGCTCTCCAGGTTCCCTTCGGGAGCAGTTCTTC.

The chain recombines TRBV7-6 with TRBJ2-7; 8 bases align to TRBD2. V shed 2 bases and J 0 bases; nucleotides not matched to a gene: 9. CDR1 and CDR2 from the germline V gene are SGHVS and FNYEAQ. The CDR3 contains 17 residues. CDR3 sequence reads: CASSLYTPGTSSYEQYF. The DNA for the CDR3 is TGTGCCAGCAGCTTATATACCCCCGGGACTAGCTCCTACGAGCAGTACTTC. The full variable domain, completed using reference TRBV7-6 and TRBJ2-7, is GAGVSQSPRYKVTKRGQDVALRCDPISGHVSLYWYRQALGQGPEFLTYFNYEAQQDKSGLPNDRFSAERPEGSISTLTIQRTEQRDSAMYRCASSLYTPGTSSYEQYFGPGTRLTVT.

This chain joins TRBV7-6 and TRBJ2-3; 10 bases line up with TRBD2. Germline CDR1 SGHVS, CDR2 FNYEAQ. CDR3 length: 15 amino acids. V shed 3 bases and J 2 bases; nucleotides not matched to a gene: 2. CDR3 nucleotide sequence: TGTGCCAGCAGCTTGGGGACTAGCGCCACAGATACGCAGTATTTT. Protein: CASSLGTSATDTQYF. Full variable domain (remainder filled in from reference TRBV7-6 and TRBJ2-3): GAGVSQSPRYKVTKRGQDVALRCDPISGHVSLYWYRQALGQGPEFLTYFNYEAQQDKSGLPNDRFSAERPEGSISTLTIQRTEQRDSAMYRCASSLGTSATDTQYFGPGTRLTVL.

The V gene is TRBV6-6, the J gene TRBJ1-2, with 7 bases aligning to TRBD1. CDR3 size: 14 residues. With 5 bases clipped from V and 8 bases from J, the junction kept 11 bases outside the gene matches. Germline CDR1 is MNHNY and CDR2 is SVGAGI (reference sequence). The CDR3 sequence is CASSPNRGLLGYTF. The DNA of the CDR3 is TGTGCCAGCAGTCCGAACAGGGGATTGCTCGGCTACACCTTC.

V and J are TRBV20-1 and TRBJ1-1; D is undetermined. Trimming removed 3 bases from V and 6 bases from J, with 8 bases in between. Germline V gene lookup returns CDR1 DFQATT and CDR2 SNEGSKA (reference sequence). The CDR3 totals 11 residues. CDR3 bases: TGCAGTGCTAGCCGACTAGCTGAAGCTTTCTTT. Amino acids: CSASRLAEAFF.

The rearrangement uses TRBV27 and TRBJ1-2; possibly TRBD1 for D (5 bases). Trimming left V 0 bases short and J 5 bases short, with 13 bases between. CDR1 and CDR2 from the germline V gene are MNHEY and SMNVEV (reference sequence). CDR3 length: 15 amino acids. CDR3 nucleotide sequence: TGTGCCAGCAGTTTATCGGAGGGGACTTCTTATGGCTACACCTTC. This encodes CASSLSEGTSYGYTF.

The gene calls are TRBV18 and TRBJ2-1, with 12 bases lining up with TRBD2. Trimming took 2 bases from V and 3 from J; bases not matched to a gene: 5. The CDR3 contains 17 residues. In germline, CDR1 is KGHSH, CDR2 LQKENI. The CDR3 reads CASSPNRLAGVYNEQFF. The CDR3 DNA reads as TGTGCCAGCTCACCAAACCGACTAGCGGGAGTCTACAATGAGCAGTTCTTC.

The chain recombines TRBV5-1 with TRBJ1-1, with 9 bases that match TRBD1. Trimming cost V 4 bases and J 0 bases; bases outside gene matches: 10. Germline assignment: CDR1 SGHRS and CDR2 YFSETQ. This CDR3 is built from 17 residues. CDR3 loop: CASSEGTGLIMNTEAFF. CDR3 nucleotide sequence: TGCGCCAGCAGCGAGGGGACAGGGCTCATCATGAACACTGAAGCTTTCTTT.

The V gene is TRBV2, the J gene TRBJ2-3, with TRBD2 matching 7 bases. The V gene's germline CDR1 is SNHLY and CDR2 FYNNEI. The CDR3 has 15 residues. Trimming took 7 bases from V and 8 from J; bases not matched to a gene: 15. The DNA for the CDR3 is TGTGCCAGCACCGACCAGCGGGGCACCTGGGGTACGCAGTATTTT. Translating gives CASTDQRGTWGTQYF.

Concerning this clone: One end of the junction is discordant with germline, which a read error may explain. The chain employs TRBV19 and TRBJ1-5; tentative D call: TRBD1 (5 bases). This CDR3 has 14 residues. Germline CDR1 LNHDA, CDR2 SQIVND (reference sequence). The DNA of the CDR3 is TGTGCCAGTACCCCCTCCGGGGGGTATCAACCCCAGCATTTT. It encodes CASTPSGGYQPQHF.

V usage is TRBV12-3 or TRBV12-4 and J usage is TRBJ1-2; D not certain. V was trimmed by 4 bases and J by 1 base, leaving 7 bases between them. This CDR3 has 13 amino acids. Written as DNA, the CDR3 is TGTGCCAGCAGTTCGAGAAATAACTATGGCTACACCTTC. As protein: CASSSRNNYGYTF.

The chain is built from TRBV12-3 or TRBV12-4 and TRBJ2-3; maybe TRBD2 (6 bases). V was cut by 3 bases and J by 4 bases, with 8 bases left in between. The CDR3 runs 13 residues. CDR3 region: CASSLAGSDTQYF. DNA of the CDR3: TGTGCCAGCAGTTTGGCGGGATCAGATACGCAGTATTTT.

As to this clone: The same CDR3 arises from other DNA sequences in this sample as well. The J gene is TRBJ2-7, the V gene TRBV19; D is undetermined. Germline CDR1 is LNHDA and CDR2 is SQIVND (reference sequence). CDR3 length: 15 amino acids. Trimming took off 1 base at V and 1 base at J, with 11 bases between the two ends. The CDR3 protein is CASSIGPGGSYEQYF. In DNA form, the CDR3 reads TGTGCCAGTAGTATAGGGCCTGGCGGATCCTACGAGCAGTACTTC. Filled out from reference TRBV19 and TRBJ2-7, the complete variable domain reads DGGITQSPKYLFRKEGQNVTLSCEQNLNHDAMYWYRQDPGQGLRLIYYSQIVNDFQKGDIAEGYSVSREKKESFPLTVTSAQKNPTAFYLCASSIGPGGSYEQYFGPGTRLTVT.

V usage is TRBV4-1 and J usage is TRBJ2-3; TRBD2 matches at 9 bases. The CDR3 sequence is 16 residues long. Germline V gives CDR1 MGHRA, CDR2 YSYEKL. Unmatched junction bases numbered 5, after V lost 0 bases and J lost 4 bases. The CDR3 DNA is TGCGCCAGCAGCCAAGAGCGGGAGGGCCGTCCAGATACGCAGTATTTT. Protein: CASSQEREGRPDTQYF.